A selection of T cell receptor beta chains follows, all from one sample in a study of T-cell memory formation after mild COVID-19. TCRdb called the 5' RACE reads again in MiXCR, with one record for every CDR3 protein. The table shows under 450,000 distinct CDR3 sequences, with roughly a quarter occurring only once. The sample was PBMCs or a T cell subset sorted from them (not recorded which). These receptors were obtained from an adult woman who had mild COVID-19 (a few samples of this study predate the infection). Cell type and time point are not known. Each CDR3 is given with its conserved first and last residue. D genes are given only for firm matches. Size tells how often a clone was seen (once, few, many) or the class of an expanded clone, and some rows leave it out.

CDR3: CASRLTSGGLTFPYNEQFF
DNA: TGTGCCAGCAGACTCACTAGCGGGGGGCTAACCTTCCCTTACAATGAGCAGTTCTTC
V: TRBV12-3/TRBV12-4
D: TRBD2
J: TRBJ2-1
size: few

CDR3: CSMRGGGINEQFF
DNA: TGCAGCATGCGAGGCGGGGGGATCAATGAGCAGTTCTTC
V: TRBV29-1
D: TRBD2
J: TRBJ2-1
size: few

CDR3: CASSLGAGVRFGELFF
DNA: TGTGCCAGCAGCTTAGGAGCGGGAGTAAGATTCGGGGAGCTGTTTTTT
V: TRBV7-8
D: TRBD2
J: TRBJ2-2
size: NA

CDR3: CASSFHQGFVYNEQFF
DNA: TGTGCCAGCAGCTTCCATCAGGGGTTCGTATACAATGAGCAGTTCTTC
V: TRBV7-9
D: NA
J: TRBJ2-1
size: NA

CDR3: CASSLDTGGNEQFF
DNA: TGTGCCAGCAGCTTAGACACAGGGGGCAATGAGCAGTTCTTC
V: TRBV5-5
D: TRBD1
J: TRBJ2-1
size: NA

CDR3: CASSATGEETQYF
DNA: TGTGCCAGCAGTGCGACAGGGGAAGAGACCCAGTACTTC
V: TRBV12-3/TRBV12-4
D: TRBD1
J: TRBJ2-5
size: NA

CDR3: CASSEYILTGSNEQFF
DNA: TGTGCCAGCAGTGAATATATTCTGACAGGGAGCAATGAGCAGTTCTTC
V: TRBV25-1
D: TRBD1
J: TRBJ2-1
size: few

CDR3: CASSAGPTGNNYGYTF
DNA: TGCGCCAGCAGCGCTGGACCCACCGGGAATAACTATGGCTACACCTTC
V: TRBV5-1
D: NA
J: TRBJ1-2
size: few

CDR3: CASSEAVGAWGETQYF
DNA: TGTGCCAGCAGTGAAGCGGTGGGGGCCTGGGGAGAGACCCAGTACTTC
V: TRBV6-1
D: NA
J: TRBJ2-5
size: few

CDR3: CASSKGQEEKLFF
DNA: TGTGCCAGCAGCAAAGGACAGGAGGAAAAACTGTTTTTT
V: TRBV12-3/TRBV12-4
D: TRBD1
J: TRBJ1-4
size: NA

CDR3: CASVEGTGGTGELFF
DNA: TGTGCCAGCGTAGAAGGGACAGGGGGCACCGGGGAGCTGTTTTTT
V: TRBV2
D: TRBD1
J: TRBJ2-2
size: NA

CDR3: CASSGLAGGADTQYF
DNA: TGCGCCAGCAGTGGACTAGCGGGGGGGGCAGATACGCAGTATTTT
V: TRBV4-3
D: TRBD2
J: TRBJ2-3
size: NA

CDR3: CASSQGDSYNSPLHF
DNA: TGTGCCAGCAGCCAAGGTGACTCCTATAATTCACCCCTCCACTTT
V: TRBV5-5
D: NA
J: TRBJ1-6
size: NA

CDR3: CATSGGTVYNEQFF
DNA: TGTGCCACCAGTGGGGGGACGGTATACAATGAGCAGTTCTTC
V: TRBV24-1
D: NA
J: TRBJ2-1
size: NA

CDR3: CASSPGTGELFF
DNA: TGTGCCAGCAGCCCCGGCACCGGGGAGCTGTTTTTT
V: TRBV7-9
D: NA
J: TRBJ2-2
size: many

CDR3: CASRDSTFQETQYF
DNA: TGTGCCAGCAGGGATAGTACCTTTCAAGAGACCCAGTACTTC
V: TRBV7-9
D: NA
J: TRBJ2-5
size: NA

CDR3: CASRSLAGDIQYF
DNA: TGTGCCAGTAGATCGCTAGCGGGGGACATTCAGTACTTC
V: TRBV19
D: TRBD2
J: TRBJ2-4
size: few

CDR3: CASSLHSADTEAFF
DNA: TGCGCCAGCAGCTTGCACTCGGCGGATACTGAAGCTTTCTTT
V: TRBV5-1
D: NA
J: TRBJ1-1
size: NA

CDR3: CAISEGGTGELFF
DNA: TGTGCCATCAGTGAGGGGGGGACCGGGGAGCTGTTTTTT
V: TRBV10-3
D: NA
J: TRBJ2-2
size: few

CDR3: CASSLSSGPTYEQYF
DNA: TGTGCCAGCAGTTTATCGAGCGGCCCCACCTACGAGCAGTACTTC
V: TRBV27
D: NA
J: TRBJ2-7
size: NA

CDR3: CAISEGGMVSEAFF
DNA: TGTGCCATCAGTGAAGGGGGGATGGTATCTGAAGCTTTCTTT
V: TRBV10-3
D: NA
J: TRBJ1-1
size: NA

CDR3: CATLAGEYATQYF
DNA: TGTGCCACCTTAGCGGGAGAGTATGCGACCCAGTACTTC
V: TRBV10-3
D: TRBD2
J: TRBJ2-5
size: NA

CDR3: CASSYSPEINQPQHF
DNA: TGTGCCAGCAGTTACTCACCCGAAATAAATCAGCCCCAGCATTTT
V: TRBV6-2/TRBV6-3
D: NA
J: TRBJ1-5
size: NA

CDR3: CAWSVQAGTQYF
DNA: TGTGCCTGGAGTGTACAGGCCGGGACGCAGTATTTT
V: TRBV30
D: NA
J: TRBJ2-3
size: NA

CDR3: CASSGGGTGDNEQFF
DNA: TGTGCCAGCAGTGGAGGCGGGACAGGGGACAATGAGCAGTTCTTC
V: TRBV6-6
D: TRBD1
J: TRBJ2-1
size: NA

CDR3: CASSSDRNEQFF
DNA: TGCGCCAGCAGCTCGGACCGAAATGAGCAGTTCTTC
V: TRBV5-1
D: NA
J: TRBJ2-1
size: NA

CDR3: CASSLDAQPHEQYF
DNA: TGCGCCAGCAGCTTGGATGCCCAACCCCACGAGCAGTACTTC
V: TRBV5-1
D: NA
J: TRBJ2-7
size: NA

CDR3: CASTLRGYSYNEQFF
DNA: TGTGCCAGCACCCTAAGGGGGTACTCCTACAATGAGCAGTTCTTC
V: TRBV12-3/TRBV12-4
D: NA
J: TRBJ2-1
size: NA

CDR3: CASSYVGGLETQYF
DNA: TGTGCCAGCAGCTACGTCGGGGGGTTGGAGACCCAGTACTTC
V: TRBV7-2
D: TRBD2
J: TRBJ2-5
size: NA

CDR3: CSASSGGNEQFF
DNA: TGCAGCGCCTCTAGCGGGGGCAATGAGCAGTTCTTC
V: TRBV29-1
D: TRBD2
J: TRBJ2-1
size: NA

CDR3: CSVLGGRENIQYF
DNA: TGCAGCGTCCTCGGGGGACGGGAAAACATTCAGTACTTC
V: TRBV29-1
D: NA
J: TRBJ2-4
size: few

CDR3: CASSFTGRETQYF
DNA: TGTGCCAGCAGTTTTACAGGGCGAGAGACCCAGTACTTC
V: TRBV28
D: NA
J: TRBJ2-5
size: few

CDR3: CASSLAGTGVGYTF
DNA: TGCGCCAGCAGCTTGGCCGGGACAGGGGTCGGCTACACCTTC
V: TRBV5-1
D: TRBD1
J: TRBJ1-2
size: NA

CDR3: CASSKAWTRHRICYYEQYF
DNA: TGTGCCAGCAGCAAAGCTTGGACTAGGCACCGGATCTGCTACTACGAGCAGTACTTC
V: TRBV21-1
D: NA
J: TRBJ2-7
size: few

CDR3: CASSYGTSRDTQYF
DNA: TGTGCCAGCAGTTATGGGACTAGCCGAGATACGCAGTATTTT
V: TRBV12-3/TRBV12-4
D: TRBD2
J: TRBJ2-3
size: many

CDR3: CASSDRGFRETQYF
DNA: TGTGCCAGCAGTGACAGGGGGTTTCGAGAGACCCAGTACTTC
V: TRBV6-1
D: TRBD1
J: TRBJ2-5
size: few

CDR3: CASSYSPHTDTQYF
DNA: TGTGCCAGCAGTTACTCTCCCCACACAGATACGCAGTATTTT
V: TRBV6-5
D: NA
J: TRBJ2-3
size: NA

CDR3: CASSQKMDSTGELFF
DNA: TGTGCCAGCAGTCAAAAAATGGACAGCACCGGGGAGCTGTTTTTT
V: TRBV12-3/TRBV12-4
D: NA
J: TRBJ2-2
size: NA

CDR3: CASSVDLNYGYTF
DNA: TGCGCCAGCAGCGTCGATCTTAACTATGGCTACACCTTC
V: TRBV5-1
D: NA
J: TRBJ1-2
size: NA

CDR3: CAISEYGTGTDTQYF
DNA: TGTGCCATCAGTGAGTACGGGACAGGCACAGATACGCAGTATTTT
V: TRBV10-3
D: TRBD1
J: TRBJ2-3
size: few